This TCR beta chain was retrieved from a study of blood T cell repertoires in COVID-19. The wider study: Acute and convalescent COVID-19 samples came from the United States, Italy and Spain. PBMCs, B-cell-depleted T cells, or T cells were the source of the cDNA or gDNA that made up the material.

Authors' data handling: Reference gene primer amplification gave estimated nucleated cell counts. Profiled with immunoSEQ multiplex PCR; TCRdb holds only in-frame clones, not every one. V and J calls and clone size follow that table, whereas D and trimming were derived from the DNA. The table includes some 70,000 clones, 70% to 90% detected once. There are 16 residues in the CDR3. Trimming removed 0 bases from V and 2 bases from J, with 11 bases in between. The germline V gene encodes CDR1 LNHNV and CDR2 YYDKDF (reference sequence). The chain recombines TRBV15 with TRBJ2-1; perhaps TRBD2 as D (6 bases). Specimen: peripheral blood. The TCR was taken from a woman older than 75 with active COVID-19. CDR3 residues: CATSRDFGGPYNEQFF. The CDR3, as DNA: TGTGCCACCAGCAGAGATTTCGGGGGACCCTACAATGAGCAGTTCTTC.